This entry lists 15 T cell receptor beta chains sequenced from one sample in a study of T cell clonotyping in hematopoietic cell transplantation. Generated by immunoSEQ multiplex PCR, the TCRdb table keeps only in-frame clones and is missing some. The top ten hold roughly a tenth of the sample, which has roughly 30,000 clones, about 90% seen once. Sequences were derived from PBMCs, sampled 100 days after allogeneic stem cell transplant. The receptors were gathered from a female patient between 50 and 60 years old who had an allogeneic stem cell transplant from a related donor, so the T cells may come from the graft donor. Some clones in this sample may be carry-over from other donors' samples.

The V call is TRBV2, the J call TRBJ2-5; 13 positions match TRBD2. The CDR3 has 15 amino acids. Germline CDR1 reads SNHLY; CDR2 reads FYNNEI. The ends lost 7 bases at V and 2 bases at J; junction bases unmatched: 4. The CDR3 sequence: CASTSGLAGQETQYF. The DNA of the CDR3 is TGTGCCAGCACCTCGGGACTAGCGGGGCAAGAGACCCAGTACTTC.

On this clone: A read error may produce the germline difference seen at one junction end. The gene calls are TRBV4-3 and TRBJ2-2; D uncertain. Germline V gives CDR1 LGHNA, CDR2 YSLEER. The CDR3 spans 14 residues. The CDR3, as DNA: TGCGCCAGCAGCCAAGAGCCGAAGCACAAGGCATCGATTTTT. Its translation is CASSQEPKHKASIF.

The J gene is TRBJ1-5, the V gene TRBV4-1, with D possibly matching TRBD1 (6 bases). This CDR3 is 14 amino acids long. Per the germline V gene, CDR1 is MGHRA and CDR2 is YSYEKL. V was pared by 6 bases and J by 5 bases, with 14 bases between. CDR3 nucleotides: TGCGCCAGCAGTCCCGGGACAAGTTATCAGCCCCAGCATTTT. Encoded protein: CASSPGTSYQPQHF.

The chain couples TRBV5-5 to TRBJ2-7; TRBD1 agrees at 10 bases. In germline, CDR1 is SGHKS, CDR2 YYEKEE (reference sequence). This CDR3 contains 19 residues. V lost 0 bases to trimming and J lost 3 bases; unmatched junction nucleotides: 15. CDR3 coding DNA: TGTGCCAGCAGCTTGGCCGCGATTCTAGGACAGGGGGTGGACTACGAGCAGTACTTC. Protein: CASSLAAILGQGVDYEQYF.

The chain links TRBV11-3 to TRBJ2-1; perhaps TRBD1 as D (5 bases). The V end was cut by 5 bases, the J end by 4 bases, with 9 bases between. CDR3 length: 13 residues. Germline values: CDR1 SGHNT, CDR2 YENEEA. The CDR3 loop reads CASSLSGYNEQFF. CDR3 sequence (DNA): TGTGCCAGCAGCCTGTCAGGGTACAATGAGCAGTTCTTC.

The table lists this clone with a count of one. The V gene is TRBV6-5, the J gene TRBJ1-1; D is perhaps TRBD1 (5 bases). The CDR3 is 13 amino acids. Trimming pared 8 bases from V and 4 bases from J, leaving 14 bases between. CDR1 MNHEY and CDR2 SVGAGI come from the germline V gene. The CDR3 coding sequence is TGTGCCAGCGTCAGGGAGGGGAGCACTGAAGCTTTCTTT. Translating it yields CASVREGSTEAFF.

The chain combines TRBV6-5 with TRBJ2-3, with D unresolved. Germline CDR1 reads MNHEY; CDR2 reads SVGAGI. This CDR3 comprises 12 residues. Trimming took off 6 bases at V and 4 bases at J, with 8 bases between the two ends. CDR3 in DNA: TGTGCCAGCAGAGCCCCCGCAGATACGCAGTATTTT. Translating it yields CASRAPADTQYF.

The rearrangement joins TRBV18 to TRBJ1-2; 7 bases are shared with TRBD1. V shed 2 bases, J shed 1 base, and the junction held 7 bases outside the gene matches. The germline V gene has CDR1 KGHSH and CDR2 LQKENI. This CDR3 region has 16 residues. The chain's CDR3 is CASSPNPGQFNYGYTF. The CDR3 bases are TGTGCCAGCTCACCAAATCCGGGACAGTTTAACTATGGCTACACCTTC.

The chain employs TRBV5-4 and TRBJ2-3, with 8 bases fitting TRBD2. The CDR3 runs 14 residues. The V gene end was trimmed by 4 bases and the J gene end by 5 bases; junction bases not matched to a gene: 6. The germline V gene encodes CDR1 SGHNT and CDR2 YYREEE (reference sequence). The CDR3 spells CASSKGLAGDTQYF. CDR3 nucleotides: TGTGCCAGCAGCAAAGGACTAGCTGGAGATACGCAGTATTTT.

As DNA, the CDR3 is TGCGCCAGCAGCTTGGGGTTCGTCTATGGCTACACCTTC. Translating gives CASSLGFVYGYTF. V usage is TRBV5-1 and J usage is TRBJ1-2; D is uncertain. V was trimmed by 0 bases and J by 4 bases, leaving 7 bases between them. Germline CDR1 and CDR2: SGHRS and YFSETQ. This CDR3 contains 13 residues.

The chain joins TRBV2 to TRBJ1-2; TRBD1 matches at 8 bases. V was clipped by 3 bases and J by 3 bases; unmatched bases: 0. Germline lookup yields CDR1 SNHLY and CDR2 FYNNEI. The CDR3 contains 13 residues. CDR3 protein: CASSETGDYGYTF. The CDR3 DNA reads as TGTGCCAGCAGTGAGACAGGGGACTATGGCTACACCTTC.

V is TRBV19 and J is TRBJ1-6; D is unclear. Germline CDR1 and CDR2: LNHDA and SQIVND (reference sequence). Trimming took 1 base from V and 14 from J, leaving 15 bases between them. This CDR3 region has 14 residues. The CDR3 reads CASSIAGPPRTLHF. The CDR3 nucleotides are TGTGCCAGTAGTATAGCCGGGCCACCTAGAACCCTCCACTTT.

The V call is TRBV30, the J call TRBJ2-3; D is unclear. V lost 2 bases and J lost 4, with 7 bases in between. The CDR3 is made up of 12 amino acids. The germline V gene encodes CDR1 GTSNPN and CDR2 SVGIG (reference sequence). CDR3: CAWSLPPDTQYF. Written as DNA, the CDR3 is TGTGCCTGGAGTCTTCCCCCAGATACGCAGTATTTT.

The chain recombines TRBV29-1 with TRBJ2-5; either TRBD1 or TRBD2 may fit D (5 bases each). The CDR3 totals 12 residues. Germline V gene sequence: CDR1 SQVTM, CDR2 ANQGSEA. Trimming stripped 4 bases from V and 0 bases from J, with 6 bases between. CDR3 coding DNA: TGCAGCGTTGGGGGGTACCAAGAGACCCAGTACTTC. Protein sequence: CSVGGYQETQYF.

The chain couples TRBV5-5 to TRBJ2-1; D is undetermined. The V end was cut by 0 bases, the J end by 8 bases, with 12 bases between. Germline V lookup: CDR1 SGHKS, CDR2 YYEKEE (reference sequence). The CDR3 loop spans 14 amino acids. This CDR3 reads CASSLARAGDEQFF. The CDR3, as DNA: TGTGCCAGCAGCTTGGCTAGGGCTGGGGATGAGCAGTTCTTC.